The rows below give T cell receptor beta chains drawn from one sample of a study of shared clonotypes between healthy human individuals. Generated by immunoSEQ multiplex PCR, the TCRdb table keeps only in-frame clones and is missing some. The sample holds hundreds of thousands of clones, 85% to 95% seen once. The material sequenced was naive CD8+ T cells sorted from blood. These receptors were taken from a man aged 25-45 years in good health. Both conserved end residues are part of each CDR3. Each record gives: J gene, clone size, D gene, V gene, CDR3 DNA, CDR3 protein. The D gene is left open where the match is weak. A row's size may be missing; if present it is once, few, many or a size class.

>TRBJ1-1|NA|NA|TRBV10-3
TGTGCCATCAGTGAAGATTTGAACACTGAAGCTTTCTTT
CAISEDLNTEAFF
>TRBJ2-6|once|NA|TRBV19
TGTGCCAGTAGAATAACAGGGTCGGCGGCCAACGTCCTGACTTTC
CASRITGSAANVLTF
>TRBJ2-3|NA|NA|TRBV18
TGTGCCAGCTCACCACGACAGACCAACACAGATACGCAGTATTTT
CASSPRQTNTDTQYF
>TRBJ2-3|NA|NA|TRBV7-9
TGTGCCAGCAGCTTGTCTGTCACGGATACGCAGTATTTT
CASSLSVTDTQYF
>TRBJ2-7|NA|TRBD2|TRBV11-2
TGTGCCAGCAGCTTAGCGGTCACAACGGGGGGCTACGAGCAGTACTTC
CASSLAVTTGGYEQYF
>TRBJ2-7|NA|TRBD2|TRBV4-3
TGCGCCAGCAGCCAAGGGGCGGTCACTAGCGGGAGGTTACACGAACAGTACTTC
CASSQGAVTSGRLHEQYF
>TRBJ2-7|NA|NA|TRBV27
TGTGCCAGCAGTTTACGGCCGGCTAGCGCCGCCTACGAGCAGTACTTC
CASSLRPASAAYEQYF
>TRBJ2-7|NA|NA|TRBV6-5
TGTGCCAGCAGTTACTCGAGATACAGGGAGAGCTACGAGCAGTACTTC
CASSYSRYRESYEQYF
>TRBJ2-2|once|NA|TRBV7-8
TGTGCCAGCAGCCGAGTCCGGGTATCGGGGGCCGGGGAGCTGTTTTTT
CASSRVRVSGAGELFF
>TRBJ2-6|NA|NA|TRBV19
TGTGCCAGTAGCCTACCTGGGGCCAACGTCCTGACTTTC
CASSLPGANVLTF
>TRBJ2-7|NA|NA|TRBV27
TGTGCCAGCAGTTTATCGGGGGAACCCTACGAGCAGTACTTC
CASSLSGEPYEQYF
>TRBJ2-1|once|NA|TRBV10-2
TGCGCCAGCACGAGCTCCTACAATGAGCAGTTCTTC
CASTSSYNEQFF
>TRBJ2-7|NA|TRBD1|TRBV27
TGTGCCAGCAGTTTAGGGGACAGGGGATACGTGCAGTACTTC
CASSLGDRGYVQYF
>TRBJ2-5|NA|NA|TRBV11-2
TGTGCCAGCAGCTTAGGGCCGCAGATGGAGACCCAGTACTTC
CASSLGPQMETQYF
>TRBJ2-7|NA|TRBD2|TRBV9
TGTGCCAGCAGCGTAGCGGGGGGAGCTCTCTACGAGCAGTACTTC
CASSVAGGALYEQYF
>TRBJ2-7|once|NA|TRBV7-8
TGTGCCAGCAGCTTAGGGGGCCGCTCCTACGAGCAGTACTTC
CASSLGGRSYEQYF
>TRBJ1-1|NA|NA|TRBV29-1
TGCAGCGTTGAAGATCCCCAGGGAGATTGGGCTGAAGCTTTCTTT
CSVEDPQGDWAEAFF
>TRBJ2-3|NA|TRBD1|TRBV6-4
TGTGCCAGCAGCGACACGCCCGGACAGGGCACAGATACGCAGTATTTT
CASSDTPGQGTDTQYF
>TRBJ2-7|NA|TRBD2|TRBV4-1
TGCGCCAGCAGCCAAGTCTTAACCGGACTAGAGGGCGAGCAGTACTTC
CASSQVLTGLEGEQYF
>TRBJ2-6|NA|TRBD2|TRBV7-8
TGTGCCAGCAGCCTAATGGGGGGGGTGGGCGCCAACGTCCTGACTTTC
CASSLMGGVGANVLTF
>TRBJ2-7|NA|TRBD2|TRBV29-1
TGCAGCGTTGTAGTGCGGGAGTCCTCCTACGAGCAGTACTTC
CSVVVRESSYEQYF
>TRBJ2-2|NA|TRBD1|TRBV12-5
TGTGCTAGTGGTACGCTGACAGGGCTCACCGGGGAGCTGTTTTTT
CASGTLTGLTGELFF
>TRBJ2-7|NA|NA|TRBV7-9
TGTGCCAGCAGCTTACACTACGAGCAGTACTTC
CASSLHYEQYF
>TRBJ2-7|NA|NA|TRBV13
TGTGCCAGCAGCCTTGTAAAGGGATACGAGCAGTACTTC
CASSLVKGYEQYF
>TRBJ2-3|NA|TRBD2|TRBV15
TGTGCCACCAGCAGTAGCGGGAGGTTTTTGGATACGCAGTATTTT
CATSSSGRFLDTQYF
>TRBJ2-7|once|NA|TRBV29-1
TGCAGCGTTGAAGCGTGGGATTCCTACGAGCAGTACTTC
CSVEAWDSYEQYF
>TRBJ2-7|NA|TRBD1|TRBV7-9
TGTGCCAGCAGAACGGGGACAGGGTCCTACGAGCAGTACTTC
CASRTGTGSYEQYF